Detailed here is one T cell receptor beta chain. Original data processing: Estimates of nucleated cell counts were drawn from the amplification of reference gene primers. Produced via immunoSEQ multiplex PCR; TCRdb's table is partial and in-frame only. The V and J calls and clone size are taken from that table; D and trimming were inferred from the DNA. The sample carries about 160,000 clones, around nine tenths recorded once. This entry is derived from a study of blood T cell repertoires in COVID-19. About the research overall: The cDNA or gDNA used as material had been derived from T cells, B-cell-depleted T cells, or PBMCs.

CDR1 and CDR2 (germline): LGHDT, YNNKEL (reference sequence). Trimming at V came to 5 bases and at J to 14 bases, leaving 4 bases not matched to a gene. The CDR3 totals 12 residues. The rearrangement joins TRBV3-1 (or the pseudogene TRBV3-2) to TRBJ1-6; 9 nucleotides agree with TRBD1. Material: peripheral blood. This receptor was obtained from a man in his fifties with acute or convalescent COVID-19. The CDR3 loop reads CASSGRDRALHF. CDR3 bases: TGTGCCAGCAGCGGCCGGGACAGGGCCCTCCACTTT.